The rows below give T cell receptor beta chains drawn from one sample of a study of technical replicates of blood from several donors. Assay used: immunoSEQ multiplex PCR; TCRdb lists only in-frame clones, some missing. The sample lists just over 95,000 clones; approximately 94% were seen once. The specimen was T cells isolated from PBMCs. The origin of the receptors is a human donor in good health. Each CDR3 is given with its conserved first and last residue. Fields, in order: J gene, clone size, D gene, V gene, CDR3 DNA, CDR3 protein. The D gene is left open where the match is weak. Clone size is given for some rows only: seen once, a few or many times, or a class if the clone is expanded.

J: TRBJ2-2; size: NA; D: NA; V: TRBV11-3; DNA: TGTGCCAGCAGCTCCAGCGGTCCCGGGGAGCTGTTTTTT; CDR3: CASSSSGPGELFF
J: TRBJ2-7; size: NA; D: TRBD2; V: TRBV6-5; DNA: TGTGCCAGCAGACTAGCGGAGAGCTCCTACGAGCAGTACTTC; CDR3: CASRLAESSYEQYF
J: TRBJ2-7; size: NA; D: TRBD1; V: TRBV2; DNA: TGTGCCAGCAGGACCGGGACAGGGGAGGACGAGCAGTACTTC; CDR3: CASRTGTGEDEQYF
J: TRBJ2-5; size: NA; D: NA; V: TRBV6-5; DNA: TGTGCCAGCAGTCGCCCAGGGGGAGGAACGGAGACCCAGTACTTC; CDR3: CASSRPGGGTETQYF
J: TRBJ2-7; size: NA; D: NA; V: TRBV7-9; DNA: TGTGCCAGCAGCTTAGTGAACTCAGGGTTCCACGAGCAGTACTTC; CDR3: CASSLVNSGFHEQYF
J: TRBJ2-2; size: once; D: NA; V: TRBV20-1; DNA: TGCAGTGCTGAAAACAGCGGGGAGCTGTTTTTT; CDR3: CSAENSGELFF
J: TRBJ2-2; size: NA; D: TRBD2; V: TRBV10-3; DNA: TGTGCCACGAAGGGACTAGCGGAGAACACCGGGGAGCTGTTTTTT; CDR3: CATKGLAENTGELFF
J: TRBJ1-5; size: NA; D: TRBD1; V: TRBV30; DNA: TGTGCCTGGAGTAGGACAGGGGGCCCCTATAGCAATCAGCCCCAGCATTTT; CDR3: CAWSRTGGPYSNQPQHF
J: TRBJ1-1; size: NA; D: NA; V: TRBV19; DNA: TGTGCCAGTAGTATATCTCAGGGTACTGAAGCTTTCTTT; CDR3: CASSISQGTEAFF
J: TRBJ2-1; size: once; D: NA; V: TRBV7-9; DNA: TGTGCCAGCAGCTTCACTATAATAACTGGCAATGAGCAGTTCTTC; CDR3: CASSFTIITGNEQFF
J: TRBJ1-1; size: NA; D: TRBD1; V: TRBV25-1; DNA: TGTGCCAGCAGCGACAGGGGCATGAACACTGAAGCTTTCTTT; CDR3: CASSDRGMNTEAFF
J: TRBJ2-5; size: NA; D: TRBD2; V: TRBV7-9; DNA: TGTGCCAGCAGCCCTACTAGCGGGAGATATAAAGAGACCCAGTACTTC; CDR3: CASSPTSGRYKETQYF
J: TRBJ1-2; size: NA; D: NA; V: TRBV14; DNA: TGTGCCAGCAGCCAAGGCAGATTCTATGGCTACACCTTC; CDR3: CASSQGRFYGYTF
J: TRBJ1-3; size: NA; D: NA; V: TRBV7-6; DNA: TGTGCCAGCAGCTTAGTCCCCCGGGGGGTCTCTGGAAACACCATATATTTT; CDR3: CASSLVPRGVSGNTIYF
J: TRBJ1-2; size: NA; D: TRBD1; V: TRBV27; DNA: TGTGCCAGCAGTTTAACTATCCCGGGACAGGGATGGTTTGGCTACACCTTC; CDR3: CASSLTIPGQGWFGYTF
J: TRBJ1-1; size: once; D: TRBD1; V: TRBV7-9; DNA: TGTGCCAGCAGCATTGGGGGACAGGTTGAAGCTTTCTTT; CDR3: CASSIGGQVEAFF
J: TRBJ2-2; size: NA; D: TRBD2; V: TRBV5-4; DNA: TGTGCCAGCAGTCTGCTAGCGGGAGCCGACGGGGAGCTGTTTTTT; CDR3: CASSLLAGADGELFF
J: TRBJ2-2; size: NA; D: NA; V: TRBV19; DNA: TGTGCCAGTAGTACCCGAAGGACAACCACCGGGGAGCTGTTTTTT; CDR3: CASSTRRTTTGELFF
J: TRBJ2-7; size: once; D: NA; V: TRBV19; DNA: TGTGCCAGTAGTATAGTAGAAGGGGACGAGCAGTACTTC; CDR3: CASSIVEGDEQYF
J: TRBJ2-5; size: NA; D: TRBD1; V: TRBV5-4; DNA: TGTGCCAGCAGCTTTGTCACAGGGGAAGAGACCCAGTACTTC; CDR3: CASSFVTGEETQYF
J: TRBJ2-7; size: NA; D: NA; V: TRBV7-8; DNA: TGTGCCAGCAGCTTATTCCGGGACTGGACCATCCACGAGCAGTACTTC; CDR3: CASSLFRDWTIHEQYF
J: TRBJ1-1; size: NA; D: TRBD1; V: TRBV6-5; DNA: TGTGCCACGAGAGGACAGGGGGCGCGGAACACTGAAGCTTTCTTT; CDR3: CATRGQGARNTEAFF